The T cell receptor (beta chain) under discussion was sequenced for a study of molecular identifiers for immune sequencing clone quantification. This clonotype occurred many times. V lost 5 bases, J lost 4 bases, and 6 bases stayed unmatched. CDR1 is SGHVS and CDR2 is FNYEAQ in the germline V gene. The CDR3 consists of 15 residues. Sorting recovered naive CD8 T cells on a CD8+CD4-CCR7+CD45RA+ profile. MiXCR, applied by TCRdb to the PCR reads, yields one record per CDR3 protein. This table has around 460,000 distinct CDR3 sequences, about 20% appearing once. Sample: naive CD8+ T cells from blood, with Jurkat cell RNA spiked in. Regarding subset: FACS-sorted CD8+CD4-CCR7+CD45RA+ naive T cells. This TCR was sampled from a human donor in good health. Some libraries in this study had Jurkat cell RNA spiked in. This chain links TRBV7-6 with TRBJ2-3, with 10 bases aligning to TRBD2. CDR3 DNA sequence: TGTGCCAGCAGCAAAACAGCGGGGGGGCCAGATACGCAGTATTTT. Translated, it gives CASSKTAGGPDTQYF.